The next 13 T cell receptor beta chains were all read from a single sample in a study of graft-versus-host responses after intestinal transplantation. Their target antigens are unknown. TCRdb's copy holds only in-frame clones and misses some; the assay was immunoSEQ multiplex PCR. The sample holds about 50,000 clones; about nine tenths are singletons and the top ten take more than 2%. This material consisted of unstimulated CD4+ T cells sorted from spleen or lymph node cells, taken before transplant. These receptor sequences come from a human donor who was the organ donor for an intestinal transplant.

This clone was found once. The chain links TRBV5-1 to TRBJ2-3; D remains unclear. The germline gives CDR1 SGHRS, CDR2 YFSETQ. This CDR3 has 12 residues. The V end was cut by 4 bases, the J end by 3 bases, with 6 bases between. The CDR3 sequence is CASSEGTDTQYF. The CDR3 coding sequence is TGCGCCAGCAGCGAAGGGACAGATACGCAGTATTTT. The variable domain in full, with the rest retrieved from reference TRBV5-1 and TRBJ2-3, is KAGVTQTPRYLIKTRGQQVTLSCSPISGHRSVSWYQQTPGQGLQFLFEYFSETQRNKGNFPGRFSGRQFSNSRSEMNVSTLELGDSALYLCASSEGTDTQYFGPGTRLTVL.

This chain joins TRBV11-2 and TRBJ2-7; 9 bases are a match to TRBD2. J gave up 4 bases and V 1 base, and 8 bases lay outside the gene matches. The V gene's germline CDR1 is SGHAT and CDR2 FQNNGV. The CDR3 spans 16 residues. The CDR3 spells CASSLGPSGIHYEQYF. The CDR3 DNA is TGTGCCAGCAGCTTAGGCCCTAGCGGGATACATTACGAGCAGTACTTC.

CDR3: CASSVAQLAGVRAEQFF. CDR3 sequence (DNA): TGTGCCAGCAGCGTAGCGCAACTAGCGGGGGTCAGGGCTGAGCAGTTCTTC. The chain employs TRBV9 and TRBJ2-1; 11 bases match TRBD2. CDR1 is SGDLS, CDR2 YYNGEE, per germline. There are 17 residues in the CDR3. The ends lost 0 bases at V and 9 bases at J; junction bases unmatched: 11.

The chain employs TRBV19 and TRBJ1-2; the D is unclear. The CDR3 runs 9 residues. Germline CDR1 reads LNHDA; CDR2 reads SQIVND (reference sequence). V lost 7 bases and J 4 bases, leaving 1 base between the germline ends. The CDR3 region is CASTYGYTF. The CDR3 DNA is TGTGCCAGTACCTATGGCTACACCTTC.

The chain carries TRBV5-5 and TRBJ2-3, with a weak D call TRBD1 (6 bases). This CDR3 is built from 15 residues. V lost 0 bases and J lost 1, with 9 bases in between. Per germline, CDR1 SGHKS and CDR2 YYEKEE (reference sequence). The CDR3 sequence is CASSLGTVGTDTQYF. The DNA for the CDR3 is TGTGCCAGCAGCTTGGGGACAGTTGGCACAGATACGCAGTATTTT.

The chain employs TRBV6-5 and TRBJ2-7; a weak D match, TRBD1 (5 bases). Germline V gives CDR1 MNHEY, CDR2 SVGAGI. Trimming removed 0 bases at V and 3 bases at J, with 9 bases between. The CDR3 has 14 residues. CDR3 sequence (DNA): TGTGCCAGCAGTTACTCAATGACAGTCTACGAGCAGTACTTC. Its translation: CASSYSMTVYEQYF.

The chain is built from TRBV9 and TRBJ2-7; D is ambiguous. The CDR3 is made up of 14 amino acids. V was trimmed by 0 bases and J by 5 bases, leaving 12 bases between them. Per the germline V gene, CDR1 is SGDLS and CDR2 is YYNGEE. CDR3 bases: TGTGCCAGCAGCGTAGAGCCCCAAAACCACGAGCAGTACTTC. Its protein is CASSVEPQNHEQYF.

J is TRBJ1-4 and V is TRBV4-3, with unresolved D. This CDR3 contains 14 residues. The germline gives CDR1 LGHNA, CDR2 YSLEER. V was pared by 0 bases and J by 7 bases, with 9 bases between. CDR3 sequence (DNA): TGCGCCAGCAGCCAAGATCGAGGAACTGAAAAACTGTTTTTT. Protein sequence: CASSQDRGTEKLFF.

This chain connects TRBV18 to TRBJ2-5, with 11 bases aligning to TRBD2. CDR3 length equals 15 residues. Germline V CDR1 and CDR2: KGHSH, LQKENI. V gave up 1 base and J gave up 2 bases; unmatched junction bases: 0. CDR3 sequence: CASSPLAGGQETQYF. The CDR3 DNA follows: TGTGCCAGCTCACCACTAGCGGGAGGGCAAGAGACCCAGTACTTC.

The CDR3 here is CASSLFQSSGRPEQYF. The CDR3 nucleotides read TGTGCCAGCAGTTTATTTCAGTCTAGCGGGAGGCCCGAGCAGTACTTC. This chain joins TRBV28 and TRBJ2-7; 11 nucleotides agree with TRBD2. The CDR3 covers 16 residues. Unmatched junction bases numbered 8, after V lost 1 base and J lost 6 bases. The V gene's germline CDR1 is MDHEN and CDR2 SYDVKM.

This rearrangement joins TRBV27 to TRBJ2-2; D gene unclear. CDR1 is MNHEY, CDR2 SMNVEV, per germline (reference sequence). The CDR3 length is 12 residues. Trimming left V 5 bases short and J 8 bases short, with 9 bases between. CDR3 residues: CASSIPPGELFF. The CDR3 region has the DNA TGTGCCAGCAGTATCCCACCAGGGGAGCTGTTTTTT.

CDR3 residues: CASSQAVLSGRAADTQYF. CDR3 bases: TGCGCCAGCAGCCAAGCCGTCCTTAGCGGGAGGGCGGCAGATACGCAGTATTTT. The chain carries TRBV4-1 and TRBJ2-3; 11 nucleotides align to TRBD2. V shed 1 base, J shed 4 bases, and the junction held 10 bases outside the gene matches. This CDR3 contains 18 residues. Germline assignment: CDR1 MGHRA and CDR2 YSYEKL.

J is TRBJ2-7 and V is TRBV5-4, with D possibly TRBD1 on 6 matching bases. The CDR3 is 13 amino acids. V was trimmed by 4 bases and J by 5 bases, leaving 13 bases between them. Per germline, CDR1 SGHNT and CDR2 YYREEE (reference sequence). The CDR3 protein is CASSPPGTNEQYF. The CDR3 bases are TGTGCCAGCAGCCCCCCCGGGACAAACGAGCAGTACTTC.